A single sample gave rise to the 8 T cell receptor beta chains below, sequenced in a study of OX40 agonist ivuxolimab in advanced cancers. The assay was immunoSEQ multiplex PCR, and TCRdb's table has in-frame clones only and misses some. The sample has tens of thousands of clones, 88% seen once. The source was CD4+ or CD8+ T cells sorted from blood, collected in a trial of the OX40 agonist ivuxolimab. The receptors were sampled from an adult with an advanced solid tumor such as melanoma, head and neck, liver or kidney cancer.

In DNA, the CDR3 is TGTGCCAGCAGCTTAGGGGGACAGCCTAACTATGGCTACACCTTC. Translated: CASSLGGQPNYGYTF. The rearrangement uses TRBV7-6 and TRBJ1-2, with 7 bases that match TRBD1. This CDR3 is 15 amino acids long. V lost 1 base and J lost 0; bases outside the gene matches: 2. CDR1 is SGHVS and CDR2 is FNYEAQ in the germline V gene.

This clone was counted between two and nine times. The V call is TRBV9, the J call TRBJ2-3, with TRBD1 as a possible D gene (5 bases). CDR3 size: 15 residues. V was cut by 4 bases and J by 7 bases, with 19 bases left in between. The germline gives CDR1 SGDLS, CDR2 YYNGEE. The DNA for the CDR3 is TGTGCCAGCAGCATCGACAGTCTCACACAGAATACGCAGTATTTT. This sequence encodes CASSIDSLTQNTQYF.

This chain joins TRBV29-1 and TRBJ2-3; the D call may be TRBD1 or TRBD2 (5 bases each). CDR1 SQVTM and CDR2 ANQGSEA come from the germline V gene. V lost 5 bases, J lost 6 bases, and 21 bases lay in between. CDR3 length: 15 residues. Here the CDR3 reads CSVPPPDSSGDTQYF. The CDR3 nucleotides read TGCAGCGTTCCCCCTCCGGACTCCTCAGGGGATACGCAGTATTTT.

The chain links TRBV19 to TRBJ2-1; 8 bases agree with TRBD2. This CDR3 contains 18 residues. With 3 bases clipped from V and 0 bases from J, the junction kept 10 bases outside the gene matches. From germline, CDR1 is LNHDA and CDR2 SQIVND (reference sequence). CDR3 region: CASSIWGTSGISYNEQFF. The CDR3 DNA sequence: TGTGCCAGTAGTATTTGGGGAACTAGCGGAATCTCCTACAATGAGCAGTTCTTC.

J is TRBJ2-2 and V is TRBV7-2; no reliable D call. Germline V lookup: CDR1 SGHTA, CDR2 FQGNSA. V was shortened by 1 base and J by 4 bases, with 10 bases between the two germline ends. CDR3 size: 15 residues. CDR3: CASSLVGLVTGELFF. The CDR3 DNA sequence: TGTGCCAGCAGCTTAGTCGGGCTAGTCACCGGGGAGCTGTTTTTT.

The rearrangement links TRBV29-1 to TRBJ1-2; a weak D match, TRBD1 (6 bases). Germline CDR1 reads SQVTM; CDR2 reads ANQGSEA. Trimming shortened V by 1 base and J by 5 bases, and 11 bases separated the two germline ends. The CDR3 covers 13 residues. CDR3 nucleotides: TGCAGCGTTGAAGCACCCGGACAGTATGGCTACACCTTC. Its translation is CSVEAPGQYGYTF.

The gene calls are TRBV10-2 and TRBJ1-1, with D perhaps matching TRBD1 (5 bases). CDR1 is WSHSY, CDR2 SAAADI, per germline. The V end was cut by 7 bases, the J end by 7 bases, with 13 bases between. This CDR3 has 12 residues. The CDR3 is CASTRDLLEAFF. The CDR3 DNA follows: TGCGCCAGCACACGGGACCTCCTTGAAGCTTTCTTT.

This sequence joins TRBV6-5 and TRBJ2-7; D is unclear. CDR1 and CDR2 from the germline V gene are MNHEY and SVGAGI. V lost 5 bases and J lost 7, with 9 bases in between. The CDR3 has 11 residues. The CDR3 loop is CASSTVGEQYF. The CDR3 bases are TGTGCCAGCAGTACGGTGGGGGAGCAGTACTTC.